These T cell receptor beta chains were read from a single sample in a study of blood T cell repertoires in COVID-19. The table came from immunoSEQ multiplex PCR; TCRdb's copy has only in-frame clones and leaves some out. This table has more than 200,000 clones, 84% appearing once. The sequenced sample was peripheral blood. Receptors were obtained from a man aged 55 to 70 with acute or convalescent COVID-19. The CDR3 runs from the conserved cysteine through the conserved F or W. The D gene is left open where the match is weak. Expanded clones are given a class, and other clones once, few, many or no size at all.

CDR3 DNA: TGTGCCATCAGTGAGTCCTTGGGGGGGGAAGCTTTCTTT
CDR3 protein: CAISESLGGEAFF
D gene: -
V gene: TRBV10-3
J gene: TRBJ1-1
clone size: -

CDR3 DNA: TGTGCCATAGGTAGTAGGGGTGAAGGGGAGACCCAGTACTTC
CDR3 protein: CAIGSRGEGETQYF
D gene: -
V gene: TRBV10-3
J gene: TRBJ2-5
clone size: -

CDR3 DNA: TGTGCCAGCAGCTTGATCGACAGATCCTACGAGCAGTACTTC
CDR3 protein: CASSLIDRSYEQYF
D gene: -
V gene: TRBV5-8
J gene: TRBJ2-7
clone size: once

CDR3 DNA: TGTGCCAGCAGCTTAGGGAGCGGAGGCTACTACGAGCAGTACTTC
CDR3 protein: CASSLGSGGYYEQYF
D gene: -
V gene: TRBV11-2
J gene: TRBJ2-7
clone size: -

CDR3 DNA: TGTGCCAGCCAGGGACATGGGAGCAATCAGCCCCAGCATTTT
CDR3 protein: CASQGHGSNQPQHF
D gene: -
V gene: TRBV6-5
J gene: TRBJ1-5
clone size: -

CDR3 DNA: TGTGCCAGCAGTAGTACAGGGGGGGCCACTGAAGCTTTCTTT
CDR3 protein: CASSSTGGATEAFF
D gene: TRBD1
V gene: TRBV2
J gene: TRBJ1-1
clone size: few

CDR3 DNA: TGTGCCTGGAGTGCCGCGAAGTGGGGGCGATGGACTGAAGCTTTCTTT
CDR3 protein: CAWSAAKWGRWTEAFF
D gene: -
V gene: TRBV30
J gene: TRBJ1-1
clone size: -

CDR3 DNA: TGTGCCAGCAGTGGACAGGGTATGGTTGATACGCAGTATTTT
CDR3 protein: CASSGQGMVDTQYF
D gene: TRBD1
V gene: TRBV6-2/TRBV6-3
J gene: TRBJ2-3
clone size: -

CDR3 DNA: TGTGCCAGCACGGCTAGCGGGGTACACAATGAGCAGTTCTTC
CDR3 protein: CASTASGVHNEQFF
D gene: TRBD2
V gene: TRBV6-5
J gene: TRBJ2-1
clone size: -

CDR3 DNA: TGCGCCAGCAGCTTATCTTCGAGCTCCTACAATGAGCAGTTCTTC
CDR3 protein: CASSLSSSSYNEQFF
D gene: -
V gene: TRBV5-1
J gene: TRBJ2-1
clone size: -

CDR3 DNA: TGTGCCAGCAGTTACGGGGGGTCTAATGAAAAACTGTTTTTT
CDR3 protein: CASSYGGSNEKLFF
D gene: -
V gene: TRBV6-5
J gene: TRBJ1-4
clone size: -

CDR3 DNA: TGTGCCATCAGCGGACAGCCTCTAAACGAGCAGTACTTC
CDR3 protein: CAISGQPLNEQYF
D gene: -
V gene: TRBV10-3
J gene: TRBJ2-7
clone size: -

CDR3 DNA: TGTGCCATTAGACAGGGGCCCACAGATACGCAGTATTTT
CDR3 protein: CAIRQGPTDTQYF
D gene: TRBD1
V gene: TRBV12-3/TRBV12-4
J gene: TRBJ2-3
clone size: -

CDR3 DNA: TGTGCCAGCAGCTTGTACACAGGGGGCACTGAAGCTTTCTTT
CDR3 protein: CASSLYTGGTEAFF
D gene: TRBD1
V gene: TRBV5-6
J gene: TRBJ1-1
clone size: -

CDR3 DNA: TGTGCCAGCAAGGACAGGGATGACACCGGGGAGCTGTTTTTT
CDR3 protein: CASKDRDDTGELFF
D gene: TRBD1
V gene: TRBV6-4
J gene: TRBJ2-2
clone size: -

CDR3 DNA: TGTGCCTGGACTAGCGGCCGAAAGCAGTTCTTC
CDR3 protein: CAWTSGRKQFF
D gene: TRBD2
V gene: TRBV30
J gene: TRBJ2-1
clone size: -

CDR3 DNA: TGTGCCAGCAAGGAGGACTCTGGAGCTTTCTTT
CDR3 protein: CASKEDSGAFF
D gene: -
V gene: TRBV6-5
J gene: TRBJ1-1
clone size: once

CDR3 DNA: TGTGCCTGGAGTGTGTCGGCAGGGACTGAAGCTTTCTTT
CDR3 protein: CAWSVSAGTEAFF
D gene: -
V gene: TRBV30
J gene: TRBJ1-1
clone size: -

CDR3 DNA: TGTGCCAGCAGGCCGACTAGCCAGACCGGGGAGCTGTTTTTT
CDR3 protein: CASRPTSQTGELFF
D gene: TRBD2
V gene: TRBV7-9
J gene: TRBJ2-2
clone size: -

CDR3 DNA: TGTGCCAGCAGTGGTACTAGCGGGGTTATTACCGGGGAGCTGTTTTTT
CDR3 protein: CASSGTSGVITGELFF
D gene: TRBD2
V gene: TRBV2
J gene: TRBJ2-2
clone size: once

CDR3 DNA: TGTGCCAGCAGCCCGGGACAGGCTAACACCGGGGAGCTGTTTTTT
CDR3 protein: CASSPGQANTGELFF
D gene: TRBD1
V gene: TRBV7-9
J gene: TRBJ2-2
clone size: -

CDR3 DNA: TGTGCCAGCAGCGTAACTGAGGGCTCTTCCTATTCTGGAAACACCATATATTTT
CDR3 protein: CASSVTEGSSYSGNTIYF
D gene: -
V gene: TRBV9
J gene: TRBJ1-3
clone size: -

CDR3 DNA: TGCAGCGTTGCCCGGACTACACCCTCCTACGAGCAGTACTTC
CDR3 protein: CSVARTTPSYEQYF
D gene: -
V gene: TRBV29-1
J gene: TRBJ2-7
clone size: -

CDR3 DNA: TGCGCCAGCAGCCACAGGGAAAGCACTGAAGCTTTCTTT
CDR3 protein: CASSHRESTEAFF
D gene: -
V gene: TRBV4-1
J gene: TRBJ1-1
clone size: once

CDR3 DNA: TGTGCCAGCACCGACACCGAATATAGCAATCAGCCCCAGCATTTT
CDR3 protein: CASTDTEYSNQPQHF
D gene: -
V gene: TRBV2
J gene: TRBJ1-5
clone size: -

CDR3 DNA: TGTGCCAGCAGCAGGACAGAACCCGGAAATTCACCCCTCCACTTT
CDR3 protein: CASSRTEPGNSPLHF
D gene: -
V gene: TRBV6-5
J gene: TRBJ1-6
clone size: -

CDR3 DNA: TGTGCCAGCAGTTTAAAGTCGACAGCCTCCTACGAGCAGTACTTC
CDR3 protein: CASSLKSTASYEQYF
D gene: -
V gene: TRBV27
J gene: TRBJ2-7
clone size: once

CDR3 DNA: TGTGCCAGCTTAGCGGCGGTTACTAGCACAGATACGCAGTATTTT
CDR3 protein: CASLAAVTSTDTQYF
D gene: -
V gene: TRBV6-5
J gene: TRBJ2-3
clone size: -

CDR3 DNA: TGTGCCAGCAGCTTGGGTTCTGCGCGGACCCTCCACTTT
CDR3 protein: CASSLGSARTLHF
D gene: -
V gene: TRBV7-2
J gene: TRBJ1-6
clone size: -

CDR3 DNA: TGTGCCAGCAGTGCGTTCGTGGAGAGGGAGGTAGACAAAAACATTCAGTACTTC
CDR3 protein: CASSAFVEREVDKNIQYF
D gene: -
V gene: TRBV2
J gene: TRBJ2-4
clone size: few

CDR3 DNA: TGTGCCAGCAGAGGAGCGGGAGTCCCCTACGAGCAGTACTTC
CDR3 protein: CASRGAGVPYEQYF
D gene: TRBD2
V gene: TRBV25-1
J gene: TRBJ2-7
clone size: -

CDR3 DNA: TGTGCCAGCAGTTATACGGGTCGCTCTGGGGCCAACGTCCTGACTTTC
CDR3 protein: CASSYTGRSGANVLTF
D gene: -
V gene: TRBV6-6
J gene: TRBJ2-6
clone size: -

CDR3 DNA: TGTGCCAGCAGTCCTCAAACAGGGGCCTACACCTTC
CDR3 protein: CASSPQTGAYTF
D gene: TRBD1
V gene: TRBV6-5
J gene: TRBJ1-2
clone size: -

CDR3 DNA: TGTGCCAGCAGCTTAAGGACAGGGGGCGGGGAGACCCAGTACTTC
CDR3 protein: CASSLRTGGGETQYF
D gene: TRBD1
V gene: TRBV5-4
J gene: TRBJ2-5
clone size: -

CDR3 DNA: TGTGCCAGCCGGGGACAGGGGGCTGGGAGTGAGCAGTTCTTC
CDR3 protein: CASRGQGAGSEQFF
D gene: TRBD1
V gene: TRBV28
J gene: TRBJ2-1
clone size: -

CDR3 DNA: TGTGCCAGTAGTTCCGGACAGGGAGCCGGGGAGCTGTTTTTT
CDR3 protein: CASSSGQGAGELFF
D gene: TRBD1
V gene: TRBV19
J gene: TRBJ2-2
clone size: -

CDR3 DNA: TGCGCCAGCAGCTTGGGGGGGACAATGAAGGGGACCCAGTACTTC
CDR3 protein: CASSLGGTMKGTQYF
D gene: -
V gene: TRBV5-1
J gene: TRBJ2-5
clone size: -

CDR3 DNA: TGTGCCAGCAGCCAGGTTTCCGGGACAGGCGGCAGGGAGCAGTACTTC
CDR3 protein: CASSQVSGTGGREQYF
D gene: TRBD1
V gene: TRBV4-2
J gene: TRBJ2-7
clone size: -

CDR3 DNA: TGTGCCAGCAGCTTCCAGCGGGGGGGAAACAATGAGCAGTTCTTC
CDR3 protein: CASSFQRGGNNEQFF
D gene: TRBD2
V gene: TRBV7-3
J gene: TRBJ2-1
clone size: -

CDR3 DNA: TGTGCCAGCAGCCAACTAGTTGGGAGCGGGGAGCTGTTTTTT
CDR3 protein: CASSQLVGSGELFF
D gene: -
V gene: TRBV3-1/TRBV3-2
J gene: TRBJ2-2
clone size: once